This TCR beta chain was recovered during a study of CD8 T cells in ankylosing spondylitis. Study findings and constraints: Disease-linked clones bore a CD8+ phenotype, appearing relatively rarely in peripheral blood. Among TCR beta sequences, a motif of roughly 8 highly homologous variants appeared characteristic of ankylosing spondylitis blood.

TCRdb re-derived calls from the 5' RACE reads in MiXCR, one entry per CDR3 protein. The sample records some 700,000 distinct CDR3 sequences, roughly 19% being singletons. Note on this clonotype: Its target is not known.

CDR3 size: 14 residues. CDR1 DFQATT and CDR2 SNEGSKA come from the germline V gene (reference sequence). Trimming stripped 5 bases from V and 0 bases from J, with 11 bases between. The V gene is TRBV20-1, the J gene TRBJ1-3; possible D gene TRBD1, 5 bases. The receptor was derived from a male donor with ankylosing spondylitis. Material for sequencing was blood, either unsorted or a sorted T cell fraction (not recorded which). The CDR3 loop is CSASQGVSGNTIYF. The DNA for the CDR3 is TGCAGTGCTTCTCAGGGAGTCTCTGGAAACACCATATATTTT.